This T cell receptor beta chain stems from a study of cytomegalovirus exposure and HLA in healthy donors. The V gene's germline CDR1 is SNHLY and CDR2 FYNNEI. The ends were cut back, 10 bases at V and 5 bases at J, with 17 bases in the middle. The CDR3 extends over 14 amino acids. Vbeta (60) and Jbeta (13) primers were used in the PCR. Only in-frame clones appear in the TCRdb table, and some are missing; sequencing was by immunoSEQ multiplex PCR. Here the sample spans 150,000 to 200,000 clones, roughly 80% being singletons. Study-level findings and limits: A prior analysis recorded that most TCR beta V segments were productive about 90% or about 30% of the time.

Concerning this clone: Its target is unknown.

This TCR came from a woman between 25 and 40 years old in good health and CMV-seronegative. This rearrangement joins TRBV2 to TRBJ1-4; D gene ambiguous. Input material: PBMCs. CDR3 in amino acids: CATEETLLNEKLFF. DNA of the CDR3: TGTGCCACAGAGGAGACTCTTCTAAATGAAAAACTGTTTTTT.